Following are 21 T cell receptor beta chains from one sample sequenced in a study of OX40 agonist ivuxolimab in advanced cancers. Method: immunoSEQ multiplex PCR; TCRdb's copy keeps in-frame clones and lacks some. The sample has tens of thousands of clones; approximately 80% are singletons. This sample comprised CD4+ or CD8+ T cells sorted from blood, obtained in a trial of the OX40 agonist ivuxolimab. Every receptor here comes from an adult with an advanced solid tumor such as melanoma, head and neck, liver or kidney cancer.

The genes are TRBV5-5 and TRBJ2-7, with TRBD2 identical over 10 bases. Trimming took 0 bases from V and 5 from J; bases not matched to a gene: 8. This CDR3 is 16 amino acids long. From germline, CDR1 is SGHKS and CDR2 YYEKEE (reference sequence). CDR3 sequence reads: CASSLALAGVIHEQYF. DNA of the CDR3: TGTGCCAGCAGCTTGGCTCTAGCGGGAGTTATACACGAGCAGTACTTC. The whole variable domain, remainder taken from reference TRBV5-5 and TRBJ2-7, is DAGVTQSPTHLIKTRGQQVTLRCSPISGHKSVSWYQQVLGQGPQFIFQYYEKEERGRGNFPDRFSARQFPNYSSELNVNALLLGDSALYLCASSLALAGVIHEQYFGPGTRLTVT.

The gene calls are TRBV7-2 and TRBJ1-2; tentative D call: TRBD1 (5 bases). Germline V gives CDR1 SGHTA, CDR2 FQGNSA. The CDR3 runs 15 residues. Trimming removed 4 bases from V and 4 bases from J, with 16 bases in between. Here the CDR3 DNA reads TGTGCCAGCAGCTCCCGACAGAAACCTCCCTATGGCTACACCTTC. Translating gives CASSSRQKPPYGYTF. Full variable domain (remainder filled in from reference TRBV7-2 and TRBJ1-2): GAGVSQSPSNKVTEKGKDVELRCDPISGHTALYWYRQSLGQGLEFLIYFQGNSAPDKSGLPSDRFSAERTGGSVSTLTIQRTQQEDSAVYLCASSSRQKPPYGYTFGSGTRLTVV.

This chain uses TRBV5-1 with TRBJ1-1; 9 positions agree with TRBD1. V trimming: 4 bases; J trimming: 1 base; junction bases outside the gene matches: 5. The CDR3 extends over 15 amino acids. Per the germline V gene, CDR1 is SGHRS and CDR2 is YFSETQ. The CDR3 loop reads CASSPGTGRNTEAFF. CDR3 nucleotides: TGCGCCAGCAGCCCGGGGACAGGGAGGAACACTGAAGCTTTCTTT. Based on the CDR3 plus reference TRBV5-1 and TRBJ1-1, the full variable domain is KAGVTQTPRYLIKTRGQQVTLSCSPISGHRSVSWYQQTPGQGLQFLFEYFSETQRNKGNFPGRFSGRQFSNSRSEMNVSTLELGDSALYLCASSPGTGRNTEAFFGQGTRLTVV.

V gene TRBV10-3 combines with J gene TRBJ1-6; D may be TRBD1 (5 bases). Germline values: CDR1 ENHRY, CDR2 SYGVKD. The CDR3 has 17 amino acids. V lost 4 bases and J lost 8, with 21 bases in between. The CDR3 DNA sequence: TGTGCCATCAGTGTCCTATATCCGGCTCGGGGGGATTCACCCCTCCACTTT. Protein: CAISVLYPARGDSPLHF.

CDR3 nucleotide sequence: TGTGCCAGCAGCACCCAGGGGGTCCACTCACCCCTCCACTTT. This sequence encodes CASSTQGVHSPLHF. The rearrangement joins TRBV6-6 to TRBJ1-6; 7 bases are shared with TRBD1. Looked up from germline, CDR1 is MNHNY and CDR2 is SVGAGI (reference sequence). The V segment lost 6 bases and the J segment 10 bases; nucleotides outside the gene matches: 9. The CDR3 consists of 14 residues.

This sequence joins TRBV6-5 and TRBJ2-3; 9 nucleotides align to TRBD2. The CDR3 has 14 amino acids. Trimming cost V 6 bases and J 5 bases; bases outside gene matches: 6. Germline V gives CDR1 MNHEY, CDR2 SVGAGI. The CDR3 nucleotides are TGTGCCAGCAGCTTAGCGGGAGAGATAGATACGCAGTATTTT. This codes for CASSLAGEIDTQYF.

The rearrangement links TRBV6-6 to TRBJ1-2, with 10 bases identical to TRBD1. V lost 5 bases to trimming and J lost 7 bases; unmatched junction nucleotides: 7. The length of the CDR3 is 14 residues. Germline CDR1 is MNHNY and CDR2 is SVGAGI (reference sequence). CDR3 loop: CASSRGQGSAGYTF. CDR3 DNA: TGTGCCAGCAGTAGGGGACAGGGGTCTGCTGGCTACACCTTC.

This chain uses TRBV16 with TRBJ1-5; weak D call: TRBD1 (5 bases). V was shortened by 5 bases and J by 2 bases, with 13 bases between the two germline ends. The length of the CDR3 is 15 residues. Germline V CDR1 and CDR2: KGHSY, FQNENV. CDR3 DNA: TGTGCCAGCAGCGGGGCTTACAGCGGCAATCAGCCCCAGCATTTT. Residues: CASSGAYSGNQPQHF.

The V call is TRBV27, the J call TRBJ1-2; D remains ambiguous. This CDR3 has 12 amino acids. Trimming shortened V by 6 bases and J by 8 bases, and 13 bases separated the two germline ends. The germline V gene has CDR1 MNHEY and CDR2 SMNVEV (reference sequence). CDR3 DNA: TGTGCCAGCAGCCCTCTTGGGAGAGGCTACACCTTC. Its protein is CASSPLGRGYTF.

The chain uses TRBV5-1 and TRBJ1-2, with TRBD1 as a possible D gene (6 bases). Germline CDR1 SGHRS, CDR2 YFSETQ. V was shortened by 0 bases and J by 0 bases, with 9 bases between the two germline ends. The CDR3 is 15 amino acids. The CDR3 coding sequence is TGCGCCAGCAGCTTGGGGACAGCCTCTAACTATGGCTACACCTTC. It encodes CASSLGTASNYGYTF. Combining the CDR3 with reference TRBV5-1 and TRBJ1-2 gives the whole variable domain KAGVTQTPRYLIKTRGQQVTLSCSPISGHRSVSWYQQTPGQGLQFLFEYFSETQRNKGNFPGRFSGRQFSNSRSEMNVSTLELGDSALYLCASSLGTASNYGYTFGSGTRLTVV.

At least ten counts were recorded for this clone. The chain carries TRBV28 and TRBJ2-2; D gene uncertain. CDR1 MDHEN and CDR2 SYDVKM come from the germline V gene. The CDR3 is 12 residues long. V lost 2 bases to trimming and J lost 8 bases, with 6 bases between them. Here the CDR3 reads CASSLEYGELFF. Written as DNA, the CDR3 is TGTGCCAGCAGTTTAGAATATGGGGAGCTGTTTTTT.

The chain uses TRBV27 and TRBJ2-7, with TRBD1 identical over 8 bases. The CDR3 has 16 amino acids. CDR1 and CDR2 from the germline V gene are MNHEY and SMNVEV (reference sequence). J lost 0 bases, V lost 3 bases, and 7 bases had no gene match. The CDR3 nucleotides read TGTGCCAGCAGTTTTCAGCCCGGACAGGGCTCCTACGAGCAGTACTTC. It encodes CASSFQPGQGSYEQYF.

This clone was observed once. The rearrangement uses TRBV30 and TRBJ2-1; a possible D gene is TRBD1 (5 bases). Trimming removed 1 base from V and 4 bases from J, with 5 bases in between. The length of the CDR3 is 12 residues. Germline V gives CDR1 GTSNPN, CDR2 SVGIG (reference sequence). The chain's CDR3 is CAWSGQYNEQFF. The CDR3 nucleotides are TGTGCCTGGAGTGGACAGTACAATGAGCAGTTCTTC.

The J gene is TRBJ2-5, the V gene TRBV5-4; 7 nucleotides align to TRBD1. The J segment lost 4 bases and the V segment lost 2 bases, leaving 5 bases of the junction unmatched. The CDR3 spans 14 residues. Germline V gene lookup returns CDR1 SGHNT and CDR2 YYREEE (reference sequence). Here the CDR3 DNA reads TGTGCCAGCAGCTTAGGCAGGGGGTTAGAGACCCAGTACTTC. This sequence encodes CASSLGRGLETQYF.

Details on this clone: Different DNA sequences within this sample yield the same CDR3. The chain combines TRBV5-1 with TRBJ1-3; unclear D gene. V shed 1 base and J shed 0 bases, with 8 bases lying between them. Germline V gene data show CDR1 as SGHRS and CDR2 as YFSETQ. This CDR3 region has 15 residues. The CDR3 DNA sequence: TGCGCCAGCAGCTTGTCTGGGGACTCTGGAAACACCATATATTTT. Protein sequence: CASSLSGDSGNTIYF. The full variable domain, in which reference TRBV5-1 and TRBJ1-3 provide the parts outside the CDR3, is KAGVTQTPRYLIKTRGQQVTLSCSPISGHRSVSWYQQTPGQGLQFLFEYFSETQRNKGNFPGRFSGRQFSNSRSEMNVSTLELGDSALYLCASSLSGDSGNTIYFGEGSWLTVV.

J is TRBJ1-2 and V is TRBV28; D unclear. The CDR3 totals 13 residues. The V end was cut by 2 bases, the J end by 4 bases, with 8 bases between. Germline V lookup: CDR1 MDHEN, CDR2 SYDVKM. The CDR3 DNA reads TGTGCCAGCAGTTTACAACAATCCTATGGCTACACCTTC. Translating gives CASSLQQSYGYTF.

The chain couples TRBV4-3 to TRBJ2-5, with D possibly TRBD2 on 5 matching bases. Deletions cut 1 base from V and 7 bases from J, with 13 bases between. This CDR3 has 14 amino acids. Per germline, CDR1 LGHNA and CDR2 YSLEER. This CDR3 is CASSQGRLGGTQYF. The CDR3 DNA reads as TGCGCCAGCAGCCAAGGGAGGTTGGGTGGGACCCAGTACTTC.

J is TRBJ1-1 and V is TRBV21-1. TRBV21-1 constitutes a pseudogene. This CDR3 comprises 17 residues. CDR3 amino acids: CASTELPPRHENTEAFF. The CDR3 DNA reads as TGTGCCAGCACCGAACTACCGCCCAGGCATGAAAACACTGAAGCTTTCTTT.

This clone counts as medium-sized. CDR3 residues: CASRFRTAGLQETQYF. The CDR3 nucleotides read TGTGCCAGCAGATTTAGGACGGCGGGCCTGCAAGAGACCCAGTACTTC. V and J are TRBV2 and TRBJ2-5; possibly TRBD2 for D (5 bases). This CDR3 is 16 amino acids long. The V gene's germline CDR1 is SNHLY and CDR2 FYNNEI. The V and J ends lost 6 bases and 2 bases respectively, with 19 bases between them.

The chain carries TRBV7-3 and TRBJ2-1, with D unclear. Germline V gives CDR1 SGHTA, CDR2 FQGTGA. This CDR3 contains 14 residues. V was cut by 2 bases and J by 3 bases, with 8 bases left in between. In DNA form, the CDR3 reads TGTGCCAGCAGCTTACTAGGCGACTACAATGAGCAGTTCTTC. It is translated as CASSLLGDYNEQFF.

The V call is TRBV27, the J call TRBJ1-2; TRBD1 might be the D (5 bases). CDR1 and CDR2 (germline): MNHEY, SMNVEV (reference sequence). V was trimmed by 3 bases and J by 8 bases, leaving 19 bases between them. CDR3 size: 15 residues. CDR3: CASSFLGTAAMGYTF. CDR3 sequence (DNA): TGTGCCAGCAGTTTTCTGGGGACCGCTGCGATGGGCTACACCTTC.